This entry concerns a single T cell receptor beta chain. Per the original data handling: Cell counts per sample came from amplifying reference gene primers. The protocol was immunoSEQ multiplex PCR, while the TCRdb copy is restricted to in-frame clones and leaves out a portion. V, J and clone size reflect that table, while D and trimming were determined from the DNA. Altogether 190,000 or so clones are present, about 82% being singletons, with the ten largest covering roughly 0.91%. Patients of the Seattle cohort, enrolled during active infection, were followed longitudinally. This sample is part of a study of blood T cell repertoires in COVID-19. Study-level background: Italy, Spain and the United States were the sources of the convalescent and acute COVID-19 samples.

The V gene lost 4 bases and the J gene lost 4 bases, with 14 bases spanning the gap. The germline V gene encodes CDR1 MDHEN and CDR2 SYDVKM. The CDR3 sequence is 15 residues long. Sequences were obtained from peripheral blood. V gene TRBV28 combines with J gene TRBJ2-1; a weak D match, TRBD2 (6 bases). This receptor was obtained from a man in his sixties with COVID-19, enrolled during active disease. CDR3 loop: CASSYRGAGYNEQFF. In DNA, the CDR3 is TGTGCCAGCAGTTACCGAGGGGCGGGATACAATGAGCAGTTCTTC.